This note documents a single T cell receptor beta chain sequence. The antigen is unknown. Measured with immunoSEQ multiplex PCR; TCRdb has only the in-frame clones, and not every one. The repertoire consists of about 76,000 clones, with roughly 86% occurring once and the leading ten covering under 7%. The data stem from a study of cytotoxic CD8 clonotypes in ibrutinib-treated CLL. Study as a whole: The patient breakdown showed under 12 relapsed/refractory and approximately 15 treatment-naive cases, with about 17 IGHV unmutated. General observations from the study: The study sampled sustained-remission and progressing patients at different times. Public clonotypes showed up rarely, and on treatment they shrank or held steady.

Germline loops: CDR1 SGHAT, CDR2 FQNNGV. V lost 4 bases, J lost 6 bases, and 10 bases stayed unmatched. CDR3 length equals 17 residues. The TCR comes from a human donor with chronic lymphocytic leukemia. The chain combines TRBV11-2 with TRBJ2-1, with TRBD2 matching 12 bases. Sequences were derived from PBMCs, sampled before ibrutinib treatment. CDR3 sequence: CASSSIGTSGLLNEQFF. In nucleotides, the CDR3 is TGTGCCAGCAGCTCGATCGGGACTAGCGGGTTACTCAATGAGCAGTTCTTC.